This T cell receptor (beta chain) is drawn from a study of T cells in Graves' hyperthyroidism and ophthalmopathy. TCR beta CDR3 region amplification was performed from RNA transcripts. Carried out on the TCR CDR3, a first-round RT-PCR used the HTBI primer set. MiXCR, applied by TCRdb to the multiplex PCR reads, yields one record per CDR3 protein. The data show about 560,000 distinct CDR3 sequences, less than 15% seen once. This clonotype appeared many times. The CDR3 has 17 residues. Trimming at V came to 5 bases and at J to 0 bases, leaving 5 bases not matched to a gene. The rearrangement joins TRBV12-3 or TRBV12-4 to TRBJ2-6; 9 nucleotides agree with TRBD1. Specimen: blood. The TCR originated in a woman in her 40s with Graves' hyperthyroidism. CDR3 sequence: CASSPGQGNSGANVLTF. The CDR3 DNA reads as TGTGCCAGCAGTCCCGGACAGGGGAACTCTGGGGCCAACGTCCTGACTTTC.